This T cell receptor beta chain was recorded in a study of cytomegalovirus exposure and HLA in healthy donors. The study, taken as a whole, reports: Researchers reported in a later analysis that a missense DCLRE1C variant was tied to TCR beta V- and J-gene trimming. Looking again later, the authors saw that most CMV-associated TCR beta chains seemed HLA-restricted.

In the PCR, 60 Vbeta and 13 Jbeta primers were used. Assay: immunoSEQ multiplex PCR; the TCRdb copy retains only in-frame clones and omits some. The table has more than 90,000 clones, roughly 70% seen once. With regard to this clone: Its antigen is still unknown.

The TCR was taken from a woman in her forties or fifties in good health and CMV-seropositive. The sample taken for sequencing was PBMCs.

This CDR3 is CSALNDEQYF. Written as DNA, the CDR3 is TGCAGTGCCTTAAATGACGAGCAGTACTTC. The J gene is TRBJ2-7, the V gene TRBV20-1; D gene uncertain. Trimming left V 6 bases short and J 5 bases short, with 8 bases between. The germline V gene has CDR1 DFQATT and CDR2 SNEGSKA (reference sequence). This CDR3 region has 10 residues.